This T cell receptor beta chain was sequenced for a study of tumor-infiltrating lymphocytes in primary liver carcinoma. Study-wide results and limits: Between tumor regions, pairs overlapped more than tumor-adjacent and tumor-blood pairs did.

The V gene end was trimmed by 4 bases and the J gene end by 9 bases; junction bases not matched to a gene: 17. The CDR3 runs to 16 residues. The germline CDR1 and CDR2 sequences are MNHNS and SASEGT. On this clonotype: What it recognizes is unknown.

Extraction of RNA together with DNA used 20-30 mg of unsorted bulk tissue. There were only treatment-naive patients, all with chronic HBV infection. cDNA specific to TCR beta was made from approximately 0.55 ug of total RNA, with a constant-region primer employed for priming. ARM-PCR was slightly modified, and three nested multiplex PCR rounds with it gave rise to the TCR beta libraries. The first two PCR rounds, approximately 11 cycles each, used TRBV1-TRBV30 forward primers and a C-beta reverse primer. TCRdb re-called the multiplex PCR reads through MiXCR, storing one row per CDR3 protein. This sample yields approximately 120,000 distinct CDR3 sequences, of which 64% are seen a single time; approximately 8.9% belongs to the top ten.

This chain connects TRBV6-1 to TRBJ2-5; 7 positions match TRBD2. The sequenced sample consisted of liver tumor tissue from sampling region 3. Specified subset: tumor region T3, left-lateral pole. The TCR was taken from a woman aged 55 to 70 with primary liver carcinoma and hepatitis B virus infection. This CDR3 is CASSGPRLGGGRAQYF. Here the CDR3 DNA reads TGTGCCAGCAGTGGTCCAAGACTGGGGGGAGGGAGGGCCCAGTACTTC.